The 4 T cell receptor beta chains listed next were all sequenced from one sample in a study of shared clonotypes between healthy human individuals. Here immunoSEQ multiplex PCR was the method, and the copy in TCRdb shows in-frame clones only, minus some. The table lists approximately 1,500,000 clones, around 97% of them singletons, with approximately 1.1% in the top ten. The source material was naive CD4+ T cells sorted from blood. Specified subset: CD45RA+ positively selected. Receptors were obtained from a man aged 25-40 years in good health.

This chain uses TRBV5-1 with TRBJ2-2; tentative D call: TRBD1 (5 bases). V was trimmed by 0 bases and J by 5 bases, leaving 11 bases between them. The germline gives CDR1 SGHRS, CDR2 YFSETQ. This CDR3 has 15 amino acids. Written as DNA, the CDR3 is TGCGCCAGCAGCTTGGATTTGAAGGGGACCGGGGAGCTGTTTTTT. It encodes CASSLDLKGTGELFF.

The chain couples TRBV5-1 to TRBJ2-3, with 8 bases fitting TRBD2. The germline V gene encodes CDR1 SGHRS and CDR2 YFSETQ. This CDR3 contains 19 residues. Germline trimming cut 4 bases from V and 5 bases from J; bases unmatched to any gene: 21. DNA of the CDR3: TGCGCCAGCAGCCCCTGGCTAGCGGGCCCAACCGGGGTGGGAGATACGCAGTATTTT. It translates to CASSPWLAGPTGVGDTQYF. Drawing the rest from reference TRBV5-1 and TRBJ2-3, the complete variable domain is KAGVTQTPRYLIKTRGQQVTLSCSPISGHRSVSWYQQTPGQGLQFLFEYFSETQRNKGNFPGRFSGRQFSNSRSEMNVSTLELGDSALYLCASSPWLAGPTGVGDTQYFGPGTRLTVL.

The chain joins TRBV19 to TRBJ2-1; TRBD1 might be the D (5 bases). Between the trimmed V and J ends, which lost 2 bases and 2 bases, there was a span of 13 bases. The CDR3 runs 16 residues. CDR1 and CDR2 (germline): LNHDA, SQIVND (reference sequence). CDR3 region: CASSISPGQAYNEQFF. As DNA, the CDR3 is TGTGCCAGTAGTATAAGCCCCGGACAAGCCTACAATGAGCAGTTCTTC.

V usage is TRBV6-5 and J usage is TRBJ2-7; D is unresolved. V was clipped by 5 bases and J by 3 bases, with 14 bases between them. The CDR3 loop spans 14 amino acids. Germline V CDR1 and CDR2: MNHEY, SVGAGI. The CDR3 bases are TGTGCCAGCAGTACAGAGCCCCGCAACTACGAGCAGTACTTC. It yields the protein CASSTEPRNYEQYF.